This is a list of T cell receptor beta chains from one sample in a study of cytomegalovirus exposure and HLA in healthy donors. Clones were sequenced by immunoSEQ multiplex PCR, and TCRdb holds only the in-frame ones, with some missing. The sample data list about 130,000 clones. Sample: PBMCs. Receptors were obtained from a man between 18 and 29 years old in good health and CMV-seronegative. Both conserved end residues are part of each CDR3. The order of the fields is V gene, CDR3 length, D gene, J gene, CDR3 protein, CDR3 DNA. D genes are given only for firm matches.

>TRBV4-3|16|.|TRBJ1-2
CASSLGEGPSNYGYTF
TGCGCCAGCAGCCTTGGGGAGGGCCCCTCTAACTATGGCTACACCTTC
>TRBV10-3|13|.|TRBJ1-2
CAISESWQDGYTF
TGTGCCATCAGTGAGTCGTGGCAGGATGGCTACACCTTC
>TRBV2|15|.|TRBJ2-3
CASSARRQSTDTQYF
TGTGCCAGCAGTGCGAGGAGACAGAGCACAGATACGCAGTATTTT
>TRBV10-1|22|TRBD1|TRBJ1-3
CASKYPAKEQGELADSGNTIYF
TGCGCCAGCAAGTACCCGGCCAAAGAACAGGGGGAACTCGCGGACTCTGGAAACACCATATATTTT
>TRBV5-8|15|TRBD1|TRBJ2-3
CASSFGRGPTDTQYF
TGTGCCAGCAGCTTCGGCAGGGGGCCCACAGATACGCAGTATTTT
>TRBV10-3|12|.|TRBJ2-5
CAISERQETQYF
TGTGCCATCAGTGAGCGGCAAGAGACCCAGTACTTC
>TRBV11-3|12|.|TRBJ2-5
CATSDWGSAQYF
TGTGCCACAAGCGATTGGGGCTCGGCCCAGTACTTC
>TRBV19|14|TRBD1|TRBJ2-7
CASSSGTGIGEQYF
TGTGCCAGTAGTTCAGGGACAGGGATCGGGGAGCAGTACTTC
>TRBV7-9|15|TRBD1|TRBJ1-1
CASSFQTGEDTEAFF
TGTGCCAGCAGCTTCCAGACAGGGGAGGACACTGAAGCTTTCTTT
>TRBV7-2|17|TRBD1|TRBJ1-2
CASSGGTGGERLYGYTF
TGTGCCAGCAGCGGCGGGACAGGAGGGGAGCGACTCTATGGCTACACCTTC
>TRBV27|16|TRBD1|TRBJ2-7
CASSALGGQGALEQYF
TGTGCCAGCAGTGCGCTGGGGGGACAGGGGGCTCTCGAGCAGTACTTC
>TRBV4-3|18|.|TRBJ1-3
CASSQDLVAKSSGNTIYF
TGCGCCAGCAGCCAAGATTTGGTCGCGAAAAGCTCTGGAAACACCATATATTTT
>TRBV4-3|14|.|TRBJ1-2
CASSQETALYGYTF
TGCGCCAGCAGCCAAGAGACAGCGCTCTATGGCTACACCTTC
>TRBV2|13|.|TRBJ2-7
CASSEQGMGEQYF
TGTGCCAGCAGCGAACAGGGAATGGGCGAGCAGTACTTC
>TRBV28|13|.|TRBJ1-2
CASSYLGGRGYTF
TGTGCCAGCAGTTATTTGGGGGGGCGGGGCTACACCTTC
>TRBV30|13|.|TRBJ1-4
CAWRQGPNEKLFF
TGTGCCTGGAGGCAGGGGCCTAATGAAAAACTGTTTTTT
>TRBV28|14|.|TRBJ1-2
CASSLFPSTAGYTF
TGTGCCAGCAGTTTATTCCCATCGACAGCGGGCTACACCTTC
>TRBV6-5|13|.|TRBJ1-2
CASGPGANYGYTF
TGTGCCAGTGGCCCGGGAGCTAACTATGGCTACACCTTC
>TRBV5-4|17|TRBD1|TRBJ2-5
CASSSVPTGERSATQYF
TGTGCCAGCAGCTCGGTACCGACAGGGGAGAGATCAGCGACCCAGTACTTC
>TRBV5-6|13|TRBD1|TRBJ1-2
CASSRDRGLGYTF
TGTGCCAGCAGCAGGGACAGGGGACTTGGCTACACCTTC
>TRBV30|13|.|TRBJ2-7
CAWTRGGPYEQYF
TGTGCCTGGACACGGGGAGGACCCTACGAGCAGTACTTC
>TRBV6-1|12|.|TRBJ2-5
CASSASDRKQYF
TGTGCCAGCAGTGCCAGCGACAGAAAGCAGTACTTC
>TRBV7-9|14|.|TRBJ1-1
CASSAQTGNTEAFF
TGTGCCAGCAGCGCCCAGACAGGGAACACTGAAGCTTTCTTT
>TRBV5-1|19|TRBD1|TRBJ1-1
CASSLEGTGEGRGNTEAFF
TGCGCCAGCAGCTTGGAAGGGACAGGGGAGGGAAGGGGGAACACTGAAGCTTTCTTT
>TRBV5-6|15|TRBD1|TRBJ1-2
CASSPRQGAGNGYTF
TGTGCCAGCAGCCCCAGACAGGGCGCGGGGAATGGCTACACCTTC
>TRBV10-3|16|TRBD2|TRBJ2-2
CAISVASGTNTGELFF
TGTGCCATCAGTGTAGCTAGCGGGACAAACACCGGGGAGCTGTTTTTT
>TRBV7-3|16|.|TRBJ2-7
CASSPSAVEAAHEQYF
TGTGCCAGCAGCCCAAGCGCGGTAGAAGCCGCCCACGAGCAGTACTTC
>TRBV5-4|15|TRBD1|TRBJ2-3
CASSRDRGQADTQYF
TGTGCCAGCAGCCGGGACAGGGGGCAGGCGGATACGCAGTATTTT
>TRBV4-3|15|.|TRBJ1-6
CASSQGTSLNSPLHF
TGCGCCAGCAGCCAAGGGACAAGCCTTAATTCACCCCTCCACTTT
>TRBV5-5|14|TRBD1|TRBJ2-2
CASWTGTNTGELFF
TGTGCCAGCTGGACAGGGACGAACACCGGGGAGCTGTTTTTT
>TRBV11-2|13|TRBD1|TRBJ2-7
CASSQGAGDEQYF
TGTGCCAGCAGCCAGGGGGCCGGGGACGAGCAGTACTTC
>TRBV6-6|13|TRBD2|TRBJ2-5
CASRRSGDETQYF
TGTGCCAGCAGACGTAGCGGGGATGAGACCCAGTACTTC
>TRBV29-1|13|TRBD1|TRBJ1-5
CSVARGSNQPQHF
TGCAGCGTTGCCAGGGGGAGCAATCAGCCCCAGCATTTT
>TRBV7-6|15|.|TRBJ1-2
CASSLYHRADYGYTF
TGTGCCAGCAGCTTATATCACAGGGCGGACTATGGCTACACCTTC
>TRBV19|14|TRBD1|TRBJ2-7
CASSRETGAHEQYF
TGTGCCAGTAGTAGGGAAACAGGGGCCCACGAGCAGTACTTC
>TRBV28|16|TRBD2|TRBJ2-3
CASSQLAGPSTDTQYF
TGTGCCAGCAGTCAACTAGCGGGACCTAGCACAGATACGCAGTATTTT
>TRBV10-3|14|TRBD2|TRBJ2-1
CAISESGRNNEQFF
TGTGCCATCAGTGAGAGCGGGAGAAACAATGAGCAGTTCTTC
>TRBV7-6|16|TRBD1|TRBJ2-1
CASSLAPPDRAEEQFF
TGTGCCAGCAGCTTAGCCCCACCGGACAGGGCGGAGGAGCAGTTCTTC
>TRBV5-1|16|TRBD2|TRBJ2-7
CASSLDSSGIPYEQYF
TGCGCCAGCAGCTTGGACTCTAGCGGGATCCCCTACGAGCAGTACTTC
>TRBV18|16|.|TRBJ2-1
CASSPPPGNSYNEQFF
TGTGCCAGCTCACCACCCCCAGGCAACTCCTACAATGAGCAGTTCTTC
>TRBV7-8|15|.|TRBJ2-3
CASSLGAGFTDTQYF
TGTGCCAGCAGCTTAGGGGCGGGGTTCACAGATACGCAGTATTTT
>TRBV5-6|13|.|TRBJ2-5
CASSLQGGETQYF
TGTGCCAGCAGCCTACAGGGTGGGGAGACCCAGTACTTC
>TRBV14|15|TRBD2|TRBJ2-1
CASSLLAGGPQEQFF
TGTGCCAGCAGCCTCCTAGCGGGAGGGCCACAGGAGCAGTTCTTC
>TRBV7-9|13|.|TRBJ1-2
CASSSRTVYGYTF
TGTGCCAGCAGCTCTCGGACAGTCTATGGCTACACCTTC
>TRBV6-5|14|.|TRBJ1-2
CASSSGGSNYGYTF
TGTGCCAGCAGCTCGGGAGGATCTAACTATGGCTACACCTTC